This T cell receptor beta chain derives from a study of blood T cell repertoires in COVID-19. Study background: Specimens from acute and convalescent COVID-19 originated in the United States, Italy and Spain. Sources were T cells, B-cell-depleted T cells, or PBMCs; the material itself was cDNA or gDNA.

The authors' processing: It was from reference gene primer amplification that nucleated cell counts were estimated. Sequencing used immunoSEQ multiplex PCR; TCRdb keeps in-frame clones, though not all of them. V, J and clone size are taken as reported in that table, and D and trimming were inferred from the DNA itself. The sample consists of roughly 110,000 clones, approximately 90% of them appearing once. In germline, CDR1 is SEHNR, CDR2 FQNEAQ (reference sequence). V lost 3 bases and J 1 base, leaving 12 bases between the germline ends. This CDR3 contains 15 residues. Material: peripheral blood. This clonotype originated in a man in his fifties or sixties with active or convalescent COVID-19. The V and J genes are TRBV7-9 and TRBJ2-5; D possibly corresponds to TRBD1 (6 bases). The CDR3, as DNA: TGTGCCAGCAGCTTCGGCACAGGGTCCCAAGAGACCCAGTACTTC. Translated: CASSFGTGSQETQYF.